Shown below are 24 T cell receptor beta chains from a single sample sequenced in a study of cytomegalovirus exposure and HLA in healthy donors. 13 Jbeta primers and 60 Vbeta primers were used for the PCR. Produced via immunoSEQ multiplex PCR; TCRdb's table is partial and in-frame only. The repertoire consists of around 150,000 clones, with 80% occurring once and the leading ten covering roughly 4.7%. Sequenced material: PBMCs. The receptors stem from a man between 25 and 39 years old in good health and CMV-seronegative.

The chain recombines TRBV29-1 with TRBJ2-7; 8 nucleotides agree with TRBD2. V shed 4 bases, J shed 3 bases, and the junction held 8 bases outside the gene matches. CDR3 length equals 14 residues. The germline CDR1 and CDR2 sequences are SQVTM and ANQGSEA. The CDR3 bases are TGCAGCGTTGTGCTCGGGGGGGGAAACTACGAGCAGTACTTC. It codes for CSVVLGGGNYEQYF.

This clone was seen more than once but under ten times. The V and J genes are TRBV19 and TRBJ2-2; D is ambiguous. This CDR3 region has 14 residues. The V end was cut by 10 bases, the J end by 0 bases, with 12 bases between. Germline V gene sequence: CDR1 LNHDA, CDR2 SQIVND (reference sequence). CDR3: CATTIGPNTGELFF. The CDR3 region has the DNA TGTGCCACTACCATTGGGCCGAACACCGGGGAGCTGTTTTTT. Together with reference TRBV19 and TRBJ2-2, the CDR3 gives the full variable domain: DGGITQSPKYLFRKEGQNVTLSCEQNLNHDAMYWYRQDPGQGLRLIYYSQIVNDFQKGDIAEGYSVSREKKESFPLTVTSAQKNPTAFYLCATTIGPNTGELFFGEGSRLTVL.

V usage is TRBV7-2 and J usage is TRBJ1-6; 9 bases line up with TRBD1. Germline loops: CDR1 SGHTA, CDR2 FQGNSA. Trimming took 1 base from V and 7 from J; bases not matched to a gene: 5. The CDR3 length is 16 residues. This chain's CDR3 is CASSLGATGGNSPLHF. The CDR3, as DNA: TGTGCCAGCAGCTTAGGGGCGACAGGGGGAAATTCACCCCTCCACTTT.

The chain combines TRBV28 with TRBJ1-6; 7 nucleotides match TRBD1. CDR1 and CDR2 (germline): MDHEN, SYDVKM. The CDR3 contains 17 residues. V was pared by 6 bases and J by 8 bases, with 16 bases of the junction left unmatched. The CDR3 region is CASSRDRDALYHSPLHF. CDR3 bases: TGTGCCAGCAGCCGAGACAGGGATGCCCTATATCATTCACCCCTCCACTTT.

V and J are TRBV5-4 and TRBJ2-1, with 8 bases matching TRBD2. Germline trimming cut 1 base from V and 2 bases from J; bases unmatched to any gene: 5. The CDR3 is made up of 16 amino acids. The germline gives CDR1 SGHNT, CDR2 YYREEE (reference sequence). The CDR3 protein is CASSLFGGGAYNEQFF. The CDR3, as DNA: TGTGCCAGCAGCTTGTTCGGGGGGGGAGCCTACAATGAGCAGTTCTTC. The full variable domain, with the rest looked up from reference TRBV5-4 and TRBJ2-1, is ETGVTQSPTHLIKTRGQQVTLRCSSQSGHNTVSWYQQALGQGPQFIFQYYREEENGRGNFPPRFSGLQFPNYSSELNVNALELDDSALYLCASSLFGGGAYNEQFFGPGTRLTVL.

The gene calls are TRBV29-1 and TRBJ2-1, with TRBD1 as a possible D gene (6 bases). V lost 0 bases and J 0 bases, leaving 15 bases between the germline ends. This CDR3 has 17 residues. CDR1 and CDR2 (germline): SQVTM, ANQGSEA. This CDR3 is CSVEDRGDFYSYNEQFF. The CDR3 DNA reads TGCAGCGTTGAAGACAGGGGCGACTTCTACTCCTACAATGAGCAGTTCTTC.

The gene calls are TRBV6-1 and TRBJ2-3, with D perhaps matching TRBD1 (6 bases). The CDR3 consists of 18 residues. V lost 2 bases and J 0 bases, leaving 18 bases between the germline ends. Germline loops: CDR1 MNHNS, CDR2 SASEGT. The CDR3 reads CASSEMDGRGRSTDTQYF. In DNA, the CDR3 is TGTGCCAGCAGTGAAATGGACGGCAGGGGCCGCAGCACAGATACGCAGTATTTT.

This clone was found once. The gene calls are TRBV7-8 and TRBJ2-5; D is possibly TRBD2 (6 bases). Trimming stripped 5 bases from V and 5 bases from J, with 21 bases between. This CDR3 has 16 amino acids. Per germline, CDR1 SGHVS and CDR2 FQNEAQ. CDR3 sequence reads: CASSTHSGPRGETQYF. The CDR3 region has the DNA TGTGCCAGCAGCACACACTCGGGCCCTCGGGGGGAGACCCAGTACTTC.

The rearrangement joins TRBV5-1 to TRBJ2-7, with TRBD1 as a possible D gene (6 bases). Germline V gives CDR1 SGHRS, CDR2 YFSETQ. CDR3 length: 15 amino acids. V lost 4 bases to trimming and J lost 1 base, with 15 bases between them. This CDR3 reads CASSQTPGVSYEQYF. DNA for the CDR3: TGCGCCAGCAGCCAAACCCCAGGGGTTTCCTACGAGCAGTACTTC.

J is TRBJ1-3 and V is TRBV5-8; no clear D gene. Germline loops: CDR1 SGHTS, CDR2 YDEGEE. V was trimmed by 2 bases and J by 0 bases, leaving 6 bases between them. The CDR3 extends over 14 amino acids. CDR3 region: CASSFGFSGNTIYF. The CDR3 DNA reads as TGTGCCAGCAGCTTCGGTTTCTCTGGAAACACCATATATTTT.

J is TRBJ2-1 and V is TRBV5-1; D is uncertain. The V gene's germline CDR1 is SGHRS and CDR2 YFSETQ. V was clipped by 2 bases and J by 2 bases, with 11 bases between them. This CDR3 comprises 15 residues. CDR3: CASSLSEIPYNEQFF. CDR3 nucleotides: TGCGCCAGCAGCTTAAGCGAAATCCCCTACAATGAGCAGTTCTTC.

Concerning this clone: One junction end does not reproduce the germline sequence, and a read error may be involved. This chain uses TRBV28 with TRBJ1-1, with a possible D match to TRBD1 (5 bases). The CDR3 has 15 amino acids. Germline V gene sequence: CDR1 MDHEN, CDR2 SYDVKM. CDR3 in amino acids: CASRELGKGNAEAFF. In DNA, the CDR3 is TGTGCCAGCCGCGAACTCGGAAAGGGGAACGCTGAAGCTTTCTTT.

This chain uses TRBV7-9 with TRBJ2-2; tentative D call: TRBD2 (6 bases). The CDR3 is 13 amino acids. The V gene's germline CDR1 is SEHNR and CDR2 FQNEAQ (reference sequence). The V and J ends lost 5 bases and 10 bases respectively, with 14 bases between them. CDR3 protein: CASSRRRDPELFF. The CDR3 DNA reads as TGTGCCAGCAGCCGAAGGAGGGACCCGGAGCTGTTTTTT.

The chain is built from TRBV28 and TRBJ1-5, with TRBD1 matching over 10 bases. Losses at the gene ends were 5 bases for V and 4 bases for J; bases not matched to a gene: 20. This CDR3 contains 20 residues. The V gene's germline CDR1 is MDHEN and CDR2 SYDVKM. The CDR3 coding sequence is TGTGCCAGCAGTATACATAACATCCGGGACAGGGGCCTTATTAATCAGCCCCAGCATTTT. This codes for CASSIHNIRDRGLINQPQHF.

V gene TRBV9 combines with J gene TRBJ2-2; D is unclear. CDR3 length: 15 residues. The germline V gene has CDR1 SGDLS and CDR2 YYNGEE. V was shortened by 4 bases and J by 4 bases, with 14 bases between the two germline ends. The CDR3 is CASSPSGAFTGELFF. CDR3 in DNA: TGTGCCAGCAGCCCTTCAGGTGCGTTCACCGGGGAGCTGTTTTTT.

The CDR3 region is CASSLVQGISYEQYF. CDR3 sequence (DNA): TGTGCCAGCAGTTTAGTTCAGGGTATCAGCTACGAGCAGTACTTC. The chain has TRBV28 and TRBJ2-7, with D tentatively TRBD1 (5 bases). Germline assignment: CDR1 MDHEN and CDR2 SYDVKM. The CDR3 covers 15 residues. V lost 2 bases and J lost 3, with 14 bases in between.

The V gene is TRBV6-6, the J gene TRBJ1-5; 7 positions match TRBD1. Germline CDR1 MNHNY, CDR2 SVGAGI (reference sequence). V was clipped by 8 bases and J by 4 bases; unmatched bases: 5. CDR3 size: 13 residues. The CDR3 here is CASVQGLNQPQHF. The CDR3, as DNA: TGTGCCAGCGTACAGGGGTTAAATCAGCCCCAGCATTTT.

The V call is TRBV5-1, the J call TRBJ1-1; D not certain. The CDR3 is 13 amino acids. V was clipped by 3 bases and J by 2 bases, with 8 bases between them. CDR1 and CDR2 from the germline V gene are SGHRS and YFSETQ. The CDR3 bases are TGCGCCAGCAGCTCACAGATTAACACTGAAGCTTTCTTT. It yields the protein CASSSQINTEAFF.

The chain combines TRBV19 with TRBJ2-7; possibly TRBD2 for D (5 bases). CDR3 length: 13 amino acids. The germline V and J ends were trimmed by 5 bases and 7 bases, with 15 bases remaining between them. Germline V lookup: CDR1 LNHDA, CDR2 SQIVND (reference sequence). In DNA form, the CDR3 reads TGTGCCAGTAGTGTCAGACAAGAGGGAGAGCAGTACTTC. This encodes CASSVRQEGEQYF.

This clone appeared a single time. The chain employs TRBV7-2 and TRBJ1-5, with 7 bases lining up with TRBD1. CDR1 and CDR2 from the germline V gene are SGHTA and FQGNSA. The CDR3 spans 14 residues. The junction had 6 bases not matched to a gene; V was cut back by 4 bases and J by 6 bases. The CDR3 DNA sequence: TGTGCCAGCAGCTCACGACAGGGTGGTCAGCCCCAGCATTTT. Its protein product is CASSSRQGGQPQHF.

The chain links TRBV5-5 to TRBJ1-5; 8 nucleotides line up with TRBD1. Germline CDR1 reads SGHKS; CDR2 reads YYEKEE (reference sequence). The CDR3 covers 15 residues. J was trimmed by 8 bases and V by 5 bases; bases with no gene match: 12. The CDR3 DNA reads as TGTGCCAGCAGTATACAGGGGGGCCGAGGGGAGCCCCAGCATTTT. Translated: CASSIQGGRGEPQHF.

V gene TRBV9 combines with J gene TRBJ2-3; 7 bases are a match to TRBD2. The length of the CDR3 is 15 residues. Germline CDR1 SGDLS, CDR2 YYNGEE. Trimming removed 0 bases from V and 6 bases from J; junction bases left unmatched: 7. The CDR3 sequence: CASSVVAGALDTQYF. In DNA form, the CDR3 reads TGTGCCAGCAGCGTAGTCGCGGGAGCTCTTGATACGCAGTATTTT.

In its sample, this clone was seen once. The chain employs TRBV5-1 and TRBJ1-1, with no clear D. In germline, CDR1 is SGHRS, CDR2 YFSETQ. V lost 4 bases and J lost 5, with 18 bases in between. This CDR3 is 15 amino acids long. The chain's CDR3 is CASSALPGKETEAFF. The CDR3 DNA is TGCGCCAGCAGCGCACTACCGGGAAAGGAAACTGAAGCTTTCTTT.

This clone was seen more than once but under ten times. The chain is built from TRBV27 and TRBJ1-1; D is ambiguous. This CDR3 contains 16 residues. Trimming removed 6 bases at V and 0 bases at J, with 17 bases between. Germline V gives CDR1 MNHEY, CDR2 SMNVEV (reference sequence). The CDR3 DNA sequence: TGTGCCAGCAGCCGGTTGACATTGGCATTGAACACTGAAGCTTTCTTT. Protein: CASSRLTLALNTEAFF.